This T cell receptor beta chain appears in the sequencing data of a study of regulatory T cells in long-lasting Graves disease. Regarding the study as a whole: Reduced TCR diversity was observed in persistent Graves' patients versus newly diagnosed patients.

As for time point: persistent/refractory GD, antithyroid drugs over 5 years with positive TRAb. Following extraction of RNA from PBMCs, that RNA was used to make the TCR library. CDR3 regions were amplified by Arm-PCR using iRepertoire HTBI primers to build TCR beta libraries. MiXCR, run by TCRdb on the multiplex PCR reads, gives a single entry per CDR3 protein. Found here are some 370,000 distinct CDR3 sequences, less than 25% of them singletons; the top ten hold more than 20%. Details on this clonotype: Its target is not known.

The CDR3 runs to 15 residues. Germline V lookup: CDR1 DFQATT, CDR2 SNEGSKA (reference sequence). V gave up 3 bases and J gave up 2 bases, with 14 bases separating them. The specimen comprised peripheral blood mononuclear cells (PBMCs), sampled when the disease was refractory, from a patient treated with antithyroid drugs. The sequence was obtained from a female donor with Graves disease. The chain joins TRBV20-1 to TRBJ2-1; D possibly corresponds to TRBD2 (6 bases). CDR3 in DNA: TGCAGTGCTAGGGGGATAGCGGTTGCCTACAATGAGCAGTTCTTC. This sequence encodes CSARGIAVAYNEQFF.